This entry lists 11 T cell receptor beta chains sequenced from one sample in a study of T cell changes during pregnancy in multiple sclerosis. Method: immunoSEQ multiplex PCR; TCRdb's copy keeps in-frame clones and lacks some. In the table there are about 31,000 clones, around 88% of which are singletons. Sample: CD4+ T cells from peripheral blood mononuclear cells, taken in the first trimester of pregnancy. The receptors stem from a female donor in good health, enrolled as a control in a pregnancy study.

The rearrangement uses TRBV7-2 and TRBJ1-2, with a weak D call TRBD1 (5 bases). Per the germline V gene, CDR1 is SGHTA and CDR2 is FQGNSA. The CDR3 has 15 amino acids. V gave up 3 bases and J gave up 7 bases, with 18 bases separating them. The CDR3 sequence: CASSLTAAGLSGYTF. CDR3 nucleotide sequence: TGTGCCAGCAGCTTGACAGCAGCGGGACTCTCTGGCTACACCTTC.

The chain has TRBV5-5 and TRBJ2-5; D perhaps matches TRBD2 (6 bases). V dropped 4 bases and J dropped 4 bases, with 14 bases sitting between them. Germline V gene sequence: CDR1 SGHKS, CDR2 YYEKEE (reference sequence). CDR3 size: 14 residues. Here the CDR3 DNA reads TGTGCCAGCAGCACGGGACTCCCGGGAGAGACCCAGTACTTC. It yields the protein CASSTGLPGETQYF.

This chain links TRBV5-1 with TRBJ2-1; a possible D gene is TRBD2 (6 bases). This CDR3 has 16 residues. CDR1 and CDR2 (germline): SGHRS, YFSETQ. Trimming shortened V by 4 bases and J by 6 bases, and 20 bases separated the two germline ends. The DNA of the CDR3 is TGCGCCAGCAGCGATCTTGGAGGGACGGGGCGCAATGAGCAGTTCTTC. Protein product: CASSDLGGTGRNEQFF. The full variable domain, in which reference TRBV5-1 and TRBJ2-1 provide the parts outside the CDR3, is KAGVTQTPRYLIKTRGQQVTLSCSPISGHRSVSWYQQTPGQGLQFLFEYFSETQRNKGNFPGRFSGRQFSNSRSEMNVSTLELGDSALYLCASSDLGGTGRNEQFFGPGTRLTVL.

The chain is built from TRBV11-3 and TRBJ1-1; D gene uncertain. The CDR3 totals 16 residues. The ends were cut back, 8 bases at V and 0 bases at J, with 19 bases in the middle. Germline loops: CDR1 SGHNT, CDR2 YENEEA. CDR3 nucleotide sequence: TGTGCCAGCTCTTCTGCTTTAGTGAATGTGAACACTGAAGCTTTCTTT. Amino acid sequence: CASSSALVNVNTEAFF. The full variable domain, with the rest looked up from reference TRBV11-3 and TRBJ1-1, is EAGVVQSPRYKIIEKKQPVAFWCNPISGHNTLYWYLQNLGQGPELLIRYENEEAVDDSQLPKDRFSAERLKGVDSTLKIQPAELGDSAVYLCASSSALVNVNTEAFFGQGTRLTVV.

A remark on this clone: Compared with germline, one end of the junction differs, possibly owing to a read error. This chain links TRBV12-5 with TRBJ2-7; perhaps TRBD2 as D (7 bases). The CDR3 loop spans 22 amino acids. The germline CDR1 and CDR2 sequences are LGHNT and FRNRAP. Written as DNA, the CDR3 is TGCCCGGGGGGTAATTTGGTGACAAGCCATCTGTTAAGGGGGGCCGCTCGAAACGAGCAGTACTTC. Translation: CPGGNLVTSHLLRGAARNEQYF.

J is TRBJ2-5 and V is TRBV5-6; the match to TRBD1 covers 8 bases. After removal of 5 bases from V and 3 bases from J, the junction contained 9 bases not matched to a gene. Germline CDR1 is SGHDT and CDR2 is YYEEEE. This CDR3 is built from 15 residues. This chain's CDR3 is CASRPLDREEETQYF. In DNA form, the CDR3 reads TGTGCCAGCAGACCCCTGGACAGGGAGGAAGAGACCCAGTACTTC.

The genes are TRBV5-1 and TRBJ1-2; 8 positions match TRBD1. Germline V gene data show CDR1 as SGHRS and CDR2 as YFSETQ. The V gene end was trimmed by 3 bases and the J gene end by 2 bases; junction bases not matched to a gene: 3. This CDR3 comprises 14 residues. The CDR3 region has the DNA TGCGCCAGCAGCTCCGACAGGGGAAACTATGGCTACACCTTC. It translates to CASSSDRGNYGYTF.

The V and J genes are TRBV12-5 and TRBJ1-1; 10 bases map to TRBD1. The CDR3 consists of 16 residues. Germline V lookup: CDR1 LGHNT, CDR2 FRNRAP. V lost 1 base, J lost 0 bases, and 2 bases stayed unmatched. The CDR3 reads CASGLGQGAVNTEAFF. The CDR3, as DNA: TGTGCTAGTGGTTTGGGACAGGGGGCGGTGAACACTGAAGCTTTCTTT.

The chain couples TRBV6-1 to TRBJ1-2, with D perhaps matching TRBD1 (6 bases). Germline V gene sequence: CDR1 MNHNS, CDR2 SASEGT. Trimming took 7 bases from V and 8 from J, leaving 14 bases between them. The CDR3 totals 12 residues. This CDR3 is CASNEGVLGYTF. The CDR3 bases are TGTGCCAGCAACGAGGGGGTTTTGGGCTACACCTTC.

The V gene is TRBV7-9, the J gene TRBJ2-1; D perhaps matches TRBD2 (5 bases). Germline V gene sequence: CDR1 SEHNR, CDR2 FQNEAQ (reference sequence). Deletions cut 4 bases from V and 13 bases from J, with 11 bases between. The CDR3 runs 11 residues. The CDR3 is CASSSSSGQFF. DNA for the CDR3: TGTGCCAGCAGCTCCTCCTCGGGACAGTTCTTC.

The V and J genes are TRBV7-8 and TRBJ2-3; 7 bases are a match to TRBD2. After removal of 3 bases from V and 2 bases from J, the junction contained 2 bases not matched to a gene. The CDR3 extends over 14 amino acids. Germline CDR1 is SGHVS and CDR2 is FQNEAQ. CDR3 bases: TGTGCCAGCAGCTTGGGGAGGGACACAGATACGCAGTATTTT. It is translated as CASSLGRDTDTQYF.